This TCR beta chain was captured by sequencing in a study of blood T cell repertoires in COVID-19. Losses at the gene ends were 6 bases for V and 5 bases for J; bases not matched to a gene: 9. Germline loops: CDR1 LGHDT, CDR2 YNNKEL (reference sequence). This CDR3 spans 16 amino acids. Which cohort a participant joined came from the clinical history participants gave. Libraries were prepared by immunoSEQ multiplex PCR; TCRdb keeps only in-frame clonotypes and omits some of them. The data hold approximately 150,000 clones, with around four fifths observed a single time. The source of this sequence is a woman aged 40 to 50 who had recovered from COVID-19. Sequencing was carried out using PBMCs or T cells enriched from blood (not recorded which). This sequence joins TRBV3-1 (or the pseudogene TRBV3-2) and TRBJ2-2; TRBD2 agrees at 10 bases. The CDR3 DNA sequence: TGTGCCAGCAGTCCAAGCGGGGGGGCCGTAACCGGGGAGCTGTTTTTT. It is translated as CASSPSGGAVTGELFF.